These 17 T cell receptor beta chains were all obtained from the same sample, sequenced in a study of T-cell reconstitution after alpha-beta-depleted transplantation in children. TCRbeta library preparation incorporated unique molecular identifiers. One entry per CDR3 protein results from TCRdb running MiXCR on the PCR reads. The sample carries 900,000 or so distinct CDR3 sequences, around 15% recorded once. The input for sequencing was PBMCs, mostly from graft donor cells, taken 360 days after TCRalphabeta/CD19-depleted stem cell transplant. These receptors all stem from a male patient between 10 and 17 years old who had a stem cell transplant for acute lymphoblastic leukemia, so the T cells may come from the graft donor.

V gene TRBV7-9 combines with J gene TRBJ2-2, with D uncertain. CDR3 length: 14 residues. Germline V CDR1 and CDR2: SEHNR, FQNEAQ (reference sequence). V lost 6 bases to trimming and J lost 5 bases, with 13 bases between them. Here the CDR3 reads CASRPTGKTGELFF. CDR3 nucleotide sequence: TGTGCCAGCAGACCCACTGGGAAGACCGGGGAGCTGTTTTTT.

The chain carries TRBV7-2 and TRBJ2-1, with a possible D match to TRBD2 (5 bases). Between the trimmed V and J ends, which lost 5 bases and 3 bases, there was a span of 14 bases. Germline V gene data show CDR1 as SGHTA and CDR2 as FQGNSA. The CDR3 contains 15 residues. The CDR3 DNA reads TGTGCCAGCAGCCCCTATCTAGGGAGCTACAATGAGCAGTTCTTC. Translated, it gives CASSPYLGSYNEQFF. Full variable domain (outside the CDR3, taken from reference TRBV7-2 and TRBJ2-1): GAGVSQSPSNKVTEKGKDVELRCDPISGHTALYWYRQSLGQGLEFLIYFQGNSAPDKSGLPSDRFSAERTGGSVSTLTIQRTQQEDSAVYLCASSPYLGSYNEQFFGPGTRLTVL.

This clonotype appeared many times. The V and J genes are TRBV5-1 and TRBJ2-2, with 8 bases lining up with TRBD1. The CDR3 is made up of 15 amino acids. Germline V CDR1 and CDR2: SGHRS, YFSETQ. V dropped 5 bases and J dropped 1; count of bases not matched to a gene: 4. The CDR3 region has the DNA TGCGCCAGCAGTTACAGGGGGATGAACACCGGGGAGCTGTTTTTT. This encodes CASSYRGMNTGELFF.

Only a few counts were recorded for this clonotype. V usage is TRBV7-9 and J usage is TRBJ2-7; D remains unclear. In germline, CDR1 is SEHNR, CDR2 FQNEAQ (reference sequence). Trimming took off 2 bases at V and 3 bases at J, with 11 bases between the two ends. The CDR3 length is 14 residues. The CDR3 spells CASSLNAAYYEQYF. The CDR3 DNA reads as TGTGCCAGCAGCTTAAATGCGGCTTACTACGAGCAGTACTTC.

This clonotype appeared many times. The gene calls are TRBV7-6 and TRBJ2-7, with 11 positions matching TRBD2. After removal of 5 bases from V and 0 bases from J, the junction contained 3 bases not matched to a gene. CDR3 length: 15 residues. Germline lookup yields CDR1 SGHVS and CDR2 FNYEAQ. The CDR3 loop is CASSLTSGGSYEQYF. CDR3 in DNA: TGTGCCAGCAGCCTTACTAGCGGGGGCTCCTACGAGCAGTACTTC.

This CDR3 is CAAKLAGGCSYEQYF. For the CDR3, the DNA is TGTGCCGCTAAGCTTGCTGGCGGCTGTTCCTACGAGCAGTACTTC. V is TRBV21-1 and J is TRBJ2-7. TRBV21-1 is annotated as a pseudogene. This CDR3 is built from 15 residues.

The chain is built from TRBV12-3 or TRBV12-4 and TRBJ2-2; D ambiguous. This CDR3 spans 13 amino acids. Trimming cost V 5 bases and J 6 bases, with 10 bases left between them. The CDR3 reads CASSLKVAGELFF. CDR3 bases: TGTGCCAGCAGTCTCAAGGTAGCCGGGGAGCTGTTTTTT.

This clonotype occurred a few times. CDR3 amino acids: CATRTITTGTSNKETQYF. The CDR3, as DNA: TGTGCCACCAGGACTATTACGACCGGGACTAGCAATAAAGAGACCCAGTACTTC. The genes are TRBV24-1 and TRBJ2-5, with 9 bases identical to TRBD2. The CDR3 consists of 18 residues. Germline V gene sequence: CDR1 KGHDR, CDR2 SFDVKD. The junction had 17 bases not matched to a gene; V was cut back by 7 bases and J by 3 bases.

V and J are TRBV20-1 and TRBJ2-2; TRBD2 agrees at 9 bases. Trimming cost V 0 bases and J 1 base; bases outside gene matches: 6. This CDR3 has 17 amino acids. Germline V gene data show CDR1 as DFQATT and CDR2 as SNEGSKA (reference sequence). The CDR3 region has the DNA TGCAGTGCTAGAGATAGGAGCGGGAGGCAGAACACCGGGGAGCTGTTTTTT. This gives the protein CSARDRSGRQNTGELFF.

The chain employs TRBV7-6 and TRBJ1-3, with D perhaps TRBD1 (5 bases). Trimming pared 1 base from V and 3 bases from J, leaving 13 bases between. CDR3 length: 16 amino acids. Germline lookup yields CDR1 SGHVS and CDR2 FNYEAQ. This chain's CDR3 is CASSLGADSFGNTIYF. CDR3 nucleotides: TGTGCCAGCAGCTTAGGGGCAGACAGCTTTGGAAACACCATATATTTT.

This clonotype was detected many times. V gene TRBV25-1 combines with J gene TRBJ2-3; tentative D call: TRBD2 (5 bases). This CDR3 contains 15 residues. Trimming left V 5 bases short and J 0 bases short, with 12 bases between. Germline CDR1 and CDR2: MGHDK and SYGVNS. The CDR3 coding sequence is TGTGCCAGCAGTAGGAGAGCGGATAGCACAGATACGCAGTATTTT. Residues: CASSRRADSTDTQYF. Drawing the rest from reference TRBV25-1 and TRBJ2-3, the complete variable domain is EADIYQTPRYLVIGTGKKITLECSQTMGHDKMYWYQQDPGMELHLIHYSYGVNSTEKGDLSSESTVSRIRTEHFPLTLESARPSHTSQYLCASSRRADSTDTQYFGPGTRLTVL.

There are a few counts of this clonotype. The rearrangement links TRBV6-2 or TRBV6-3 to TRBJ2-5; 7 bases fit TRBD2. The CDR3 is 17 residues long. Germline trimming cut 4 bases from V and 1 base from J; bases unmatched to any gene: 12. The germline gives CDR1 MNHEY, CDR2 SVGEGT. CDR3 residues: CASSFRMGGSGQETQYF. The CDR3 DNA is TGTGCCAGCAGTTTTCGGATGGGCGGGAGTGGCCAAGAGACCCAGTACTTC.

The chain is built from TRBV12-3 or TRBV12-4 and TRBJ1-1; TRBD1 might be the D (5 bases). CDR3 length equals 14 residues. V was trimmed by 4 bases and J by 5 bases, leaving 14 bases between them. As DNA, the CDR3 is TGTGCCAGCAGTTGGGCAGGGATCGTGACTGAAGCTTTCTTT. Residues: CASSWAGIVTEAFF.

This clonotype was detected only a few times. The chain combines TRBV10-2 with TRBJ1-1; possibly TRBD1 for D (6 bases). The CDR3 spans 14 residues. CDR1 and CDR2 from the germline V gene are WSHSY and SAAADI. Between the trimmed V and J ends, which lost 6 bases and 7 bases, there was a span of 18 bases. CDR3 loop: CASRYKQGSGEAFF. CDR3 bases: TGCGCCAGCAGATATAAACAGGGATCTGGTGAAGCTTTCTTT.

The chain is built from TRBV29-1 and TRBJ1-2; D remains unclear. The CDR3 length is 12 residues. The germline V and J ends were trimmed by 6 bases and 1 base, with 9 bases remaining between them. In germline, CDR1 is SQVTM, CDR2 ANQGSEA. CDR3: CSVIPLNYGYTF. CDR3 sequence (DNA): TGCAGCGTCATTCCTCTTAACTATGGCTACACCTTC.

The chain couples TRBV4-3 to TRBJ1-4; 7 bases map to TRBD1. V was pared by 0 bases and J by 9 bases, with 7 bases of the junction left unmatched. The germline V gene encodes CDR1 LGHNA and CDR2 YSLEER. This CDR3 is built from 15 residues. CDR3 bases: TGCGCCAGCAGCCAAGATTATGCCAGGGGGAAAAAACTGTTTTTT. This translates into CASSQDYARGKKLFF.

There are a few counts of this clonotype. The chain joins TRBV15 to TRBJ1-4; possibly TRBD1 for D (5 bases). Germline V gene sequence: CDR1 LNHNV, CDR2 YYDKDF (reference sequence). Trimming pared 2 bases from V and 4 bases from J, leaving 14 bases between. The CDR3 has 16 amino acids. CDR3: CATSRHPGLVNEKLFF. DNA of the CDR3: TGTGCCACCAGCAGACACCCGGGACTGGTTAATGAAAAACTGTTTTTT.